This T cell receptor (beta chain) was sequenced during a study of blood T cells in healthy people across ages. Study at large: About one barcoded beta molecule was captured per two T cells (by template switching).

CDR3 size: 14 residues. Germline V CDR1 and CDR2: MNHNS, SASEGT. Between the trimmed V and J ends, which lost 2 bases and 2 bases, there was a span of 9 bases. With regard to this clonotype: Its antigen is as yet unknown.

Sample donors were healthy Caucasian individuals that came from Russia, aged roughly 6 to 100. Study outcomes and limitations: In long-lived donors, naive CD4+ cell counts and diversity exceeded those of aged donors. With naive T cell percentage, TCR beta diversity showed a strong correlation.

Next came a second PCR, run for roughly 7 to 12 cycles, which used a sample-barcoded 5' primer along with a J-beta primer mix. MiXCR, applied by TCRdb to the 5' RACE reads, yields one record per CDR3 protein. The table has 1.5 million to 2 million distinct CDR3 sequences, roughly 50% seen once; the top ten hold approximately 2.1%. V is TRBV6-1 and J is TRBJ2-5; D gene unclear. The TCR sequence derives from a woman in her forties in good health. The sample was blood. The CDR3: CASSELWSQETQYF. The CDR3 DNA reads TGTGCCAGCAGTGAACTTTGGTCGCAAGAGACCCAGTACTTC.